This T cell receptor (beta chain) originates from a study of T cell responses to AZD1222 COVID-19 vaccine listed by TCRdb under 2021. For the wider study: A total of approximately 240 trial participants underwent TCR sequencing, of whom about 210 received two doses of AZD1222 and some 25 received two doses of the MenACWY control vaccine. Trial participants were enrolled by age into subgroups of 18-55, 56-69 and 70-plus years, and 148, 28 and 57 TCR-sequenced participants, respectively, were included in these subgroups. Here is what the overall study found, with its caveats: Participants were mostly white British, with more females than males. The authors suggested clonal diversity may have been underestimated. Epitopes outside the regions mutated in the B.1.351 and B.1.1.7 variants were reportedly recognized by nearly half of the unique spike-specific TCRs. Spike-specific TCR breadth and depth rose significantly after two AZD1222 doses compared with day 0 and with MenACWY recipients. No day 14 peak-response samples were available, so repertoires were characterized only after the peak T cell response. Conclusions about previously exposed vaccinees are limited, since just 5 to 7 AZD1222 recipients were seropositive for SARS-CoV-2 at baseline. Vaccine-associated CD4 TCRs spanned the whole spike protein, with dominant responses in regions 160-218 and 743-854. In the small 56-69-year group, the increase in depth fell short of significance, most likely because of low power.

The time point label on this specimen signifies: about 28 days (+/-7) after the second vaccine dose. AZD1222 recipients with second doses at about 4 weeks or about 12 weeks were pooled, because spike-specific TCR depth and breadth did not differ between schedules. Vaccinee samples were obtained from the UK trials COV001 and COV002, which included a single-blind randomized controlled phase 2/3 trial of AZD1222 (ChAdOx1 nCoV-19) in healthy adults. For TCRbeta chain sequencing, PBMC samples were collected from trial participants at day 0 and at day 28 after the second dose. Via the germline V gene, CDR1 is MDHEN and CDR2 SYDVKM. V loses 4 bases, J loses 0 bases, and the germline ends lie 10 bases apart. From its cysteine to its phenylalanine, the CDR3 spans 14 amino acids. Only the CDR3 part of the read is kept: 42 bases, read in frame from the first base. About this clone itself: This clone's antigen is unknown. No much larger clonotype is one base removed from it; base qualities were not supplied.

The CDR3 regions of human TCRbeta chains were analyzed by immunosequencing. In the authors' own workflow: Repertoire TCRs were checked for matches against a reference library of SARS-CoV-2-specific TCRs that had been generated using the MIRA antigen-specificity platform. Breadth was defined as the fraction of unique TCRs that were SARS-CoV-2-associated, and depth was defined as the fraction of total T cells that were SARS-CoV-2-associated. Using the MIRA data, each spike-specific TCR was mapped to the spike region that the TCR reacts to and placed in a CD4 or CD8 class. Log10-transformed breadth and depth values were compared by one-way ANOVA with Sidak's multiple comparisons tests. In its TCRdb copy, this immuneACCESS table keeps in-frame sequences only and misses some clones. Where compared with another copy, unresolved V genes explain less than half of these, and the others have no known cause. That table gives V, J and clone size, and the DNA gave D and trimming. The sample table lists 150,000 or so clones, 90% of them with a count of one. Of the sample, approximately 1.5% falls within the top ten clones.

The sample in question was peripheral blood, obtained 28 days after the second AZD1222 dose. The rearranged chain carries TRBV28 and TRBJ2-7, and perhaps TRBD1 as D gene, on 6 matching bases. This receptor was identified in an adult who received the AZD1222 COVID-19 vaccine. The CDR3 protein is CASSSRDISYEQYF. The sequenced DNA: TGTGCCAGCAGTTCCCGGGACATCTCCTACGAGCAGTACTTC.